The rows below give T cell receptor beta chains drawn from one sample of a study of cytomegalovirus exposure and HLA in healthy donors. The repertoire was sequenced with immunoSEQ multiplex PCR; TCRdb's copy has only in-frame clones and lacks some. The data show fewer than 200,000 clones, 55% to 70% seen once. Sequencing input: PBMCs. The receptors derive from a woman in her thirties or forties in good health and CMV-seropositive. The CDR3 runs from the conserved cysteine through the conserved F or W. The order of the fields is D gene, clone size, V gene, J gene, CDR3 DNA, CDR3 protein. A D gene is named only where the DNA matches it firmly. Where a row states a size, it is once, few, many or the class of an expanded clone; other rows omit it.

TRBD2	once	TRBV11-2	TRBJ2-5	TGTGCCAGCAGCTTCCTAGCGGGGGGGCTAGGAGAGACCCAGTACTTC	CASSFLAGGLGETQYF
-	-	TRBV21-1	TRBJ1-5	TGTGCCAGCAGCAATCGACAGGGAAGACAGCCCCAGCATTTT	CASSNRQGRQPQHF
-	-	TRBV15	TRBJ2-7	TGTGCCACCAGCAGAGAAAGGCCGAGCGGGACATCTTCCTACGAGCAGTACTTC	CATSRERPSGTSSYEQYF
-	-	TRBV7-2	TRBJ2-2	TGTGCCAGCAGCTTAGTCGGCCTAGCAGCCGGGGAGCTGTTTTTT	CASSLVGLAAGELFF
-	-	TRBV19	TRBJ1-1	TGTGCCAGTAGTTTAACAGGGAATTGGGGGCCGACTGAAGCTTTCTTT	CASSLTGNWGPTEAFF
-	-	TRBV6-1	TRBJ2-7	TGTGCCAGCAGTGAAGGTAACGGGAAATACGAGCAGTACTTC	CASSEGNGKYEQYF
-	-	TRBV7-9	TRBJ1-6	TGTGCCAGCAGCTTAGGGAGTGACTCACCCCTCCACTTT	CASSLGSDSPLHF
-	-	TRBV2	TRBJ2-7	TGTGCCAGCAGGAAACAGGGTCCCTTCTCCGAGCAGTACTTC	CASRKQGPFSEQYF
-	-	TRBV7-2	TRBJ2-7	TGTGCCAGCAACTTAGGGGGAGCCCACGAGCAGTACTTC	CASNLGGAHEQYF
-	-	TRBV4-3	TRBJ2-7	TGCGCCAGCAGCCAAGATCTTGGGGCCGGATCCGAGCAGTACTTC	CASSQDLGAGSEQYF
-	once	TRBV2	TRBJ1-1	TGTGCCAGCGGCTCCCGAGGATCGAACACTGAAGCTTTCTTT	CASGSRGSNTEAFF
-	-	TRBV21-1	TRBJ2-5	TGTGCCAGCAGCAGCCCACAGGGGGCGCGAACACGAGAGACCCAGTACTTC	CASSSPQGARTRETQYF
-	-	TRBV2	TRBJ1-2	TGTGCCGATAGTGGGGACACTTCTACTATGGGCTACACCTTC	CADSGDTSTMGYTF
-	-	TRBV27	TRBJ2-1	TGTGCCAGCACCAGAGGAAGGAGCTCCTACAATGAGCAGTTCTTC	CASTRGRSSYNEQFF
TRBD2	-	TRBV7-6	TRBJ2-2	TGTGCCAGCAGCTCCTACGGGGGGGGATACACCGGGGAGCTGTTTTTT	CASSSYGGGYTGELFF
-	-	TRBV28	TRBJ1-5	TGTGCCAGCAGTTTATTCGGGGAAGTAGGCAATCAGCCCCAGCATTTT	CASSLFGEVGNQPQHF
TRBD1	once	TRBV5-4	TRBJ2-2	TGTGCCAGCAGCCCCGGACAGGCTCAAACGAACACCGGGGAGCTGTTTTTT	CASSPGQAQTNTGELFF
TRBD1	few	TRBV5-4	TRBJ1-4	TGTGCCAGCAGCGCACGACAGGGGGAAAAACTGTTTTTT	CASSARQGEKLFF
-	-	TRBV29-1	TRBJ2-6	TGCAGCGTTGAAGACTGGGAGATGGGACTCTCTGGGGCCAACGTCCTGACTTTC	CSVEDWEMGLSGANVLTF
-	-	TRBV4-1	TRBJ2-3	TGCGCCAGCAGCCAACGTACAGGGGAGGCAGATACGCAGTATTTT	CASSQRTGEADTQYF
TRBD2	-	TRBV28	TRBJ2-1	TGTGCCAGCAGCTCCTCCTATAGCGGGAGGACCTACAATGAGCAGTTCTTC	CASSSSYSGRTYNEQFF
-	-	TRBV5-4	TRBJ1-5	TGTGCCAGCAGCTTGGATGTGCAGCAGCCCCAGCATTTT	CASSLDVQQPQHF
TRBD2	-	TRBV29-1	TRBJ2-2	TGCAGCGTTGCCGGGACTAGCGGGACCGGGGAGCTGTTTTTT	CSVAGTSGTGELFF
-	-	TRBV7-2	TRBJ2-7	TGTGCCAGCAGCTTCAACAGGGTCCGCTCCTACGAGCAGTACTTC	CASSFNRVRSYEQYF
-	-	TRBV9	TRBJ2-1	TGTGCCAGCAGCGTAGAGCTGGACAGTTCCTACAATGAGCAGTTCTTC	CASSVELDSSYNEQFF
TRBD1	-	TRBV25-1	TRBJ1-1	TGTGCCAGCAACCGCGGGACAGGAGGGACTGAAGCTTTCTTT	CASNRGTGGTEAFF
-	few	TRBV2	TRBJ2-3	TGTGCCAGCAGTGAGCAGGTAGATACGCAGTATTTT	CASSEQVDTQYF
-	-	TRBV9	TRBJ2-1	TGTGCCAGCAGCGTAGAGGGGGGGAGCTCCTACAATGAGCAGTTCTTC	CASSVEGGSSYNEQFF
TRBD2	-	TRBV29-1	TRBJ2-1	TGCAGCGTTGATGTAGCGGGCCACTCCTACAATGAGCAGTTCTTC	CSVDVAGHSYNEQFF